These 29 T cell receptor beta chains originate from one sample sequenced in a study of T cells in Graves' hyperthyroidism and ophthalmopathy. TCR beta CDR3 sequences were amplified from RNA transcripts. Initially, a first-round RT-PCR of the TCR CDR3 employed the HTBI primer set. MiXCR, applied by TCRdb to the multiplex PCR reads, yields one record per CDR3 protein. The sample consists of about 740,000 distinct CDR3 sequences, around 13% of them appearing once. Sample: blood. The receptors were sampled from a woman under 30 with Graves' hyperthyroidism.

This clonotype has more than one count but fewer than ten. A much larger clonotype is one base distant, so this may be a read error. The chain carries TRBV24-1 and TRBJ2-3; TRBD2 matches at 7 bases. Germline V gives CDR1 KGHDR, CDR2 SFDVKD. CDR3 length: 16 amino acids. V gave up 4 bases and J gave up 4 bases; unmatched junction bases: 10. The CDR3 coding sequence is TGTGCCACCAGTGACAGTAGCGGGTCTAGCGCAGATACGCAGTATTTT. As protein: CATSDSSGSSADTQYF.

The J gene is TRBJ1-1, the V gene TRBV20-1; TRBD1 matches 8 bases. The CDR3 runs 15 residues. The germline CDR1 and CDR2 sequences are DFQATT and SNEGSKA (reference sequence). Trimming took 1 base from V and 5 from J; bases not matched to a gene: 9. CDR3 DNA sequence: TGCAGTGCTAGAGTCCCCCAGACAGGGGAGACTGAAGCTTTCTTT. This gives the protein CSARVPQTGETEAFF.

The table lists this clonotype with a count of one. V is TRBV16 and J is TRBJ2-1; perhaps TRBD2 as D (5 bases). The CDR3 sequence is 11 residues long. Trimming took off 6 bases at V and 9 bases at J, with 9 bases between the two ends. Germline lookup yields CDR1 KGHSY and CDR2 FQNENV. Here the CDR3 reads CASSPGLEQFF. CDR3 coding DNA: TGTGCCAGCAGTCCCGGACTTGAGCAGTTCTTC.

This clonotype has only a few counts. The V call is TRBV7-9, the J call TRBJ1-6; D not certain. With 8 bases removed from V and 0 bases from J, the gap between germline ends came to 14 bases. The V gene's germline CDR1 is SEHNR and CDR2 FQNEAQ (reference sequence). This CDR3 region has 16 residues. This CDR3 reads CASVPVGVSYNSPLHF. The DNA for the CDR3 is TGTGCCAGCGTCCCGGTGGGAGTCTCCTATAATTCACCCCTCCACTTT.

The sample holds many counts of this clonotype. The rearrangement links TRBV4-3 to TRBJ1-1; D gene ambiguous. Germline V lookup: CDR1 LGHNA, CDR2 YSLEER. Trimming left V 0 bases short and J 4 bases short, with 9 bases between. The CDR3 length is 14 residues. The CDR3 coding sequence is TGCGCCAGCAGCCAAGATATGAGGGCCACTGAAGCTTTCTTT. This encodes CASSQDMRATEAFF.

In DNA form, the CDR3 reads TGTGCCAGCTGCAGCCGGGTGGGGGCACTCTACAATGAGCAGTTCTTC. This encodes CASCSRVGALYNEQFF. This chain links TRBV3-1 with TRBJ2-1; perhaps TRBD1 as D (6 bases). Germline assignment: CDR1 LGHDT and CDR2 YNNKEL (reference sequence). The CDR3 contains 16 residues. Deletions cut 8 bases from V and 3 bases from J, with 20 bases between.

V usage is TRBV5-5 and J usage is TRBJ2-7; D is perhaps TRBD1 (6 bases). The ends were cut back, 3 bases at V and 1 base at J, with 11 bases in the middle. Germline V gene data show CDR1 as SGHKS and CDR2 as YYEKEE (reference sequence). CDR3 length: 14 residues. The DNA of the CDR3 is TGTGCCAGCAGCTGGCAGGGGCTATCCTACGAGCAGTACTTC. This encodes CASSWQGLSYEQYF.

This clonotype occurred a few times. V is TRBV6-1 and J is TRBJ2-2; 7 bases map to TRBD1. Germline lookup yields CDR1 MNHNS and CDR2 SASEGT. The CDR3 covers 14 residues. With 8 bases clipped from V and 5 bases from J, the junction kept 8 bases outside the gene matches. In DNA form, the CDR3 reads TGTGCCAGCCGGGACAGTTCTCAAACCGGGGAGCTGTTTTTT. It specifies CASRDSSQTGELFF.

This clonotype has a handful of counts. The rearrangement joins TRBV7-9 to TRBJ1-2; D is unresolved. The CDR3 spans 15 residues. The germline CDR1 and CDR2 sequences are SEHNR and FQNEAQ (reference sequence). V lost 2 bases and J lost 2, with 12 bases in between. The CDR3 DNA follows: TGTGCCAGCAGCTTATTCCCGTGGTTGAACTATGGCTACACCTTC. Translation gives CASSLFPWLNYGYTF.

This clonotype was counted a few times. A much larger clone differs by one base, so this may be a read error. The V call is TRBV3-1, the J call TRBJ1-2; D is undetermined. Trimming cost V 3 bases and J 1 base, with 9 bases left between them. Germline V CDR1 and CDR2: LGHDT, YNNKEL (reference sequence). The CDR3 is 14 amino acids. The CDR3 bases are TGTGCCAGCAGCCACTCGGGGAATAACTATGGCTACACCTTC. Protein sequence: CASSHSGNNYGYTF.

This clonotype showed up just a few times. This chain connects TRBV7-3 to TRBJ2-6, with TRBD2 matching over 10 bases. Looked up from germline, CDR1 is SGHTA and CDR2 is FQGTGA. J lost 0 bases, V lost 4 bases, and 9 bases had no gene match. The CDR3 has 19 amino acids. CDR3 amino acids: CASSSSTSGVSSGANVLTF. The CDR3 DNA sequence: TGTGCCAGCAGCTCCTCAACTAGCGGGGTTAGCTCTGGGGCCAACGTCCTGACTTTC.

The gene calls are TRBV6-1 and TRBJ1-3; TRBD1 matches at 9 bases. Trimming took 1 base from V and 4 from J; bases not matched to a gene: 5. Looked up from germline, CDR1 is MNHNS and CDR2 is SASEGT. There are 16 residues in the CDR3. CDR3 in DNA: TGTGCCAGCAGTGAAGGACAGGGGGTTCTCGGAAACACCATATATTTT. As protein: CASSEGQGVLGNTIYF.

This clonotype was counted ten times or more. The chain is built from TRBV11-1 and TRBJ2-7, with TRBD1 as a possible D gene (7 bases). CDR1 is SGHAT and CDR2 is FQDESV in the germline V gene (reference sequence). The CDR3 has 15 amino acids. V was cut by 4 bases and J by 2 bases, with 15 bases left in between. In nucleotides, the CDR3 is TGTGCCAGCAGCTCGGGGGCCGGGACAGCCTACGAGCAGTACTTC. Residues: CASSSGAGTAYEQYF.

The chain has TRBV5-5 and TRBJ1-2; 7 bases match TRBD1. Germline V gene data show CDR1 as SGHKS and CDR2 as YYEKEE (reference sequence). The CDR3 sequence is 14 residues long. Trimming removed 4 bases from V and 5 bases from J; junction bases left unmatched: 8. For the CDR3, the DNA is TGTGCCAGCAGCCCGGGACAGCTCGTTTATGGCTACACCTTC. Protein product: CASSPGQLVYGYTF.

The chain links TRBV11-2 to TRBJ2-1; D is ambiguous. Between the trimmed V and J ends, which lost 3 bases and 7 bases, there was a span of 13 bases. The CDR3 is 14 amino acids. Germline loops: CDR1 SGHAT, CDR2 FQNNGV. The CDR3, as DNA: TGTGCCAGCAGCTTGACGGGCACGGGTAATGAGCAGTTCTTC. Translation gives CASSLTGTGNEQFF.

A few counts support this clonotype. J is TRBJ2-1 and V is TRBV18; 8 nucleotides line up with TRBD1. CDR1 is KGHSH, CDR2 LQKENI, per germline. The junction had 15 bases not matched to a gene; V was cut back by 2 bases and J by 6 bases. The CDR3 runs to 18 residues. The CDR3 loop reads CASSPRTGSSPQPNEQFF. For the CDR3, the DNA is TGTGCCAGCTCACCAAGGACAGGGTCATCCCCACAGCCCAATGAGCAGTTCTTC.

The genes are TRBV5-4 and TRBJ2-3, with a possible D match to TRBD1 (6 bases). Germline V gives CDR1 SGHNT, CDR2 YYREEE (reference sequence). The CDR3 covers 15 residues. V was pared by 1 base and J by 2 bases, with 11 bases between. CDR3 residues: CASSLRGIVTDTQYF. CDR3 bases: TGTGCCAGCAGCTTGAGGGGGATCGTCACAGATACGCAGTATTTT.

The CDR3 reads CASSSGLAGGPSDIQYF. Written as DNA, the CDR3 is TGCGCCAGCAGTTCGGGACTAGCGGGAGGGCCATCGGACATTCAGTACTTC. The rearrangement joins TRBV5-1 to TRBJ2-4, with 16 bases matching TRBD2. V lost 5 bases and J lost 8; bases outside the gene matches: 10. Germline assignment: CDR1 SGHRS and CDR2 YFSETQ. This CDR3 has 17 residues.

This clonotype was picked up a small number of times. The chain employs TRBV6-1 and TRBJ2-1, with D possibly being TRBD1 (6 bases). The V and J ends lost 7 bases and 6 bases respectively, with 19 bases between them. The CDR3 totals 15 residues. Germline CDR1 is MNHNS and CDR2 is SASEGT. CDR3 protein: CASTKKPRGVNEQFF. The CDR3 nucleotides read TGTGCCAGCACCAAAAAACCCAGGGGCGTCAATGAGCAGTTCTTC.

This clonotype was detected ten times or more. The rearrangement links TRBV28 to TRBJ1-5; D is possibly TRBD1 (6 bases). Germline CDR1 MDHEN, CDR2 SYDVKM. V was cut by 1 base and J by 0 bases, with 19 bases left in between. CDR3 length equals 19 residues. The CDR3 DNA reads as TGTGCCAGCAGTTTATTTTCCGTACGTGGGGGCCATAGCAATCAGCCCCAGCATTTT. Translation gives CASSLFSVRGGHSNQPQHF. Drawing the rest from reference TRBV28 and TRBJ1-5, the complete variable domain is DVKVTQSSRYLVKRTGEKVFLECVQDMDHENMFWYRQDPGLGLRLIYFSYDVKMKEKGDIPEGYSVSREKKERFSLILESASTNQTSMYLCASSLFSVRGGHSNQPQHFGDGTRLSIL.

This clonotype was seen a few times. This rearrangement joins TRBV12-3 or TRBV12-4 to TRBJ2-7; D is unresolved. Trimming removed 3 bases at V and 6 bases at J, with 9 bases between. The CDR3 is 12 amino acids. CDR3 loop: CASSFSRLEQYF. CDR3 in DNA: TGTGCCAGCAGTTTTTCCAGGCTCGAGCAGTACTTC.

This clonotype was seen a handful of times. The CDR3 DNA sequence: TGTGCCAGCAGCTTAGGCGGGACATCCTGGGAGACCCAGTACTTC. It translates to CASSLGGTSWETQYF. This rearrangement joins TRBV7-9 to TRBJ2-5, with D perhaps given as TRBD1 or TRBD2 (6 bases each). Per germline, CDR1 SEHNR and CDR2 FQNEAQ (reference sequence). Trimming left V 1 base short and J 5 bases short, with 14 bases between. The CDR3 spans 15 residues. Full variable domain (remainder filled in from reference TRBV7-9 and TRBJ2-5): DTGVSQNPRHKITKRGQNVTFRCDPISEHNRLYWYRQTLGQGPEFLTYFQNEAQLEKSRLLSDRFSAERPKGSFSTLEIQRTEQGDSAMYLCASSLGGTSWETQYFGPGTRLLVL.

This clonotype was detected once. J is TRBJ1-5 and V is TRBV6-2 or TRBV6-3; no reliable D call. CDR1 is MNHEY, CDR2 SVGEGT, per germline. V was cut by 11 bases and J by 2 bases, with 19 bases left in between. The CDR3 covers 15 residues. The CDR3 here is CACSPGRGGNQPQHF. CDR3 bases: TGTGCCTGTTCCCCTGGTCGAGGTGGCAATCAGCCCCAGCATTTT.

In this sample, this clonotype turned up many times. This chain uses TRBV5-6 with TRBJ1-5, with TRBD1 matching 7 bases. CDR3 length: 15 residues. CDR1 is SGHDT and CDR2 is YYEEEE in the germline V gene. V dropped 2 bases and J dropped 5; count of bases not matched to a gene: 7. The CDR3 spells CASSLMDRPHQPQHF. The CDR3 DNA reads TGTGCCAGCAGCTTAATGGACAGGCCCCATCAGCCCCAGCATTTT.

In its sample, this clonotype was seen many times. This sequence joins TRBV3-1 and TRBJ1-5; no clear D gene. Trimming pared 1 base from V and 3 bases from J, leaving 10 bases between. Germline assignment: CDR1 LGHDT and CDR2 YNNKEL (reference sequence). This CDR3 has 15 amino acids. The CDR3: CASSQVYGSNQPQHF. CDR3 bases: TGTGCCAGCAGCCAAGTATACGGGTCCAATCAGCCCCAGCATTTT.

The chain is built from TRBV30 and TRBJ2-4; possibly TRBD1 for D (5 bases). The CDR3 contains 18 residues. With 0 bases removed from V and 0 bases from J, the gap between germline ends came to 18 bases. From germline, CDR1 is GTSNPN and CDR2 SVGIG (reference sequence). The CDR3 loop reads CAWSVSDKRYLAKNIQYF. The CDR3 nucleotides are TGTGCCTGGAGTGTTTCGGACAAAAGATATTTAGCCAAAAACATTCAGTACTTC.

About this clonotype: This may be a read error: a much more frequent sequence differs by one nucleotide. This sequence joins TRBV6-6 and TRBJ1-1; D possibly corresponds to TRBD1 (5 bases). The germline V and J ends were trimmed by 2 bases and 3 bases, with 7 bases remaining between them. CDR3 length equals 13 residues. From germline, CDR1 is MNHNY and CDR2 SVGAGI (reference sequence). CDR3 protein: CASSYPGYTEAFF. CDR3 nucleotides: TGTGCCAGCAGTTACCCAGGGTACACTGAAGCTTTCTTT.

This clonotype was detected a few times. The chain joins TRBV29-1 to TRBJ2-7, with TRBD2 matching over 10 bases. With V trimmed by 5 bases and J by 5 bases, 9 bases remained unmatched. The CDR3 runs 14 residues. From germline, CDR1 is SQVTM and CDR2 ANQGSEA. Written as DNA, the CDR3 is TGCAGCGTTTTATTCAGCGGGAGGGCGAACGAGCAGTACTTC. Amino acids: CSVLFSGRANEQYF.

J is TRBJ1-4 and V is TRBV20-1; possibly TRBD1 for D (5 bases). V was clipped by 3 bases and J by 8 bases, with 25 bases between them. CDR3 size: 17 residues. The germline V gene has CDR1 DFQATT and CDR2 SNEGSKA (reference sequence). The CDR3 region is CSASKVDRILPREKLFF. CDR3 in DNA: TGCAGTGCTAGTAAGGTCGACAGAATTTTACCCCGGGAAAAACTGTTTTTT.